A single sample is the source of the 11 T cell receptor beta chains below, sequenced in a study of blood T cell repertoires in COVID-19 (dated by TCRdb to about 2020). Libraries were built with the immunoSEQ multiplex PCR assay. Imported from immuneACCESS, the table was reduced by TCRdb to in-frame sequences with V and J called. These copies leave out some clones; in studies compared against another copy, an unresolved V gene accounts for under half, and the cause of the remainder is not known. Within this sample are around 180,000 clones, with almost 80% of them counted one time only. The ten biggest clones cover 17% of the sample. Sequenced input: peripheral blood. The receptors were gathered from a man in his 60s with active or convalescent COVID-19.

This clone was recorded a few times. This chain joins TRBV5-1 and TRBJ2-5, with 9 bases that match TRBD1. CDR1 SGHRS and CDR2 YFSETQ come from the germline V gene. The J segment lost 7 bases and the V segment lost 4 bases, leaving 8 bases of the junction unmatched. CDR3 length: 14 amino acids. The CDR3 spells CASSRTGDGGTQYF. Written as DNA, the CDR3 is TGCGCCAGCAGCCGGACAGGGGACGGCGGGACCCAGTACTTC. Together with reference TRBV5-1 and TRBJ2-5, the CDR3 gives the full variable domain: KAGVTQTPRYLIKTRGQQVTLSCSPISGHRSVSWYQQTPGQGLQFLFEYFSETQRNKGNFPGRFSGRQFSNSRSEMNVSTLELGDSALYLCASSRTGDGGTQYFGPGTRLLVL.

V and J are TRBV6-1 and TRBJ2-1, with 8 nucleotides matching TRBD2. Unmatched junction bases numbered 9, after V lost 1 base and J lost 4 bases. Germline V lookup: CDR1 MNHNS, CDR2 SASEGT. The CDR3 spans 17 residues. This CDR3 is CASSEGRASGQYNEQFF. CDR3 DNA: TGTGCCAGCAGTGAAGGGAGGGCTAGCGGGCAATACAATGAGCAGTTCTTC.

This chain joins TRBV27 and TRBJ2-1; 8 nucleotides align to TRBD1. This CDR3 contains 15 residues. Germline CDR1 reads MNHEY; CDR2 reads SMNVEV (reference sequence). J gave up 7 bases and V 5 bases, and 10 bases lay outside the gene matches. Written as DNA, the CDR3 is TGTGCCAGCAGTAGACTGGACAGGGTGGGAAATGAGCAGTTCTTC. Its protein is CASSRLDRVGNEQFF.

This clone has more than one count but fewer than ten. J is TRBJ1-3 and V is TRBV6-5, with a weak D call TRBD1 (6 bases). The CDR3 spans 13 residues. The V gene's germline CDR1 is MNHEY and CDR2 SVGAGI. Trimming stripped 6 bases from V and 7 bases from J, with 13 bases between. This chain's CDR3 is CASSKLRGNTIYF. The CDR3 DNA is TGTGCCAGCAGCAAACTAAGGGGGAACACCATATATTTT.

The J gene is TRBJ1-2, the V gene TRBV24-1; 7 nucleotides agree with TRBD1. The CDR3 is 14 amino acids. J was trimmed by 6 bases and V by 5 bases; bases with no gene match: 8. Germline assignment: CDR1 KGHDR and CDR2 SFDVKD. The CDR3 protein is CATSGLRTGDGYTF. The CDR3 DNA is TGTGCCACCAGTGGCCTCCGGACAGGTGATGGCTACACCTTC.

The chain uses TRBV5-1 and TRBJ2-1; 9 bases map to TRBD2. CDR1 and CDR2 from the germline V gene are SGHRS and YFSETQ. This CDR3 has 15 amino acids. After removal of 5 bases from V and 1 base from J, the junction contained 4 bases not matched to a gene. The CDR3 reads CASREAGGSYNEQFF. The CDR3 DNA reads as TGCGCCAGCAGGGAAGCGGGAGGATCCTACAATGAGCAGTTCTTC.

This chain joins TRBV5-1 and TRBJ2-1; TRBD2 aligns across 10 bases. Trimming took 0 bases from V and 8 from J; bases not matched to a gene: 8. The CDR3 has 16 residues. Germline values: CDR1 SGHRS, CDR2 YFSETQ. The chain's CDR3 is CASSLEVAGGGDEQFF. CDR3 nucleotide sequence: TGCGCCAGCAGCTTGGAGGTAGCGGGAGGAGGCGATGAGCAGTTCTTC.

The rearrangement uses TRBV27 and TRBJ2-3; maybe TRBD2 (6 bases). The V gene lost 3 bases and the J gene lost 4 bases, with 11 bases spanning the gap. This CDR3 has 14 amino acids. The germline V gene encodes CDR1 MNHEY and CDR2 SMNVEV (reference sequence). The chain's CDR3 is CASSFKTGADTQYF. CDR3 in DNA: TGTGCCAGCAGTTTCAAGACGGGGGCAGATACGCAGTATTTT.

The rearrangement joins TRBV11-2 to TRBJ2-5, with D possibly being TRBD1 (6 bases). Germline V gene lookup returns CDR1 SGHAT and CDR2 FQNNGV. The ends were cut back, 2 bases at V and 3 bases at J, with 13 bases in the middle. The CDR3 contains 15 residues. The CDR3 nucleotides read TGTGCCAGCAGCTTACGGGCAGGGGATGAAGAGACCCAGTACTTC. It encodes CASSLRAGDEETQYF.

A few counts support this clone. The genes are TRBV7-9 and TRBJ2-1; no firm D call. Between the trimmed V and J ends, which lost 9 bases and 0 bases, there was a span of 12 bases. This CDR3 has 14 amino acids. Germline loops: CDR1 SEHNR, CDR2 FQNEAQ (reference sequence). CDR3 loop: CASNSQSSYNEQFF. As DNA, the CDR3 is TGTGCCAGTAACAGTCAAAGCTCCTACAATGAGCAGTTCTTC.

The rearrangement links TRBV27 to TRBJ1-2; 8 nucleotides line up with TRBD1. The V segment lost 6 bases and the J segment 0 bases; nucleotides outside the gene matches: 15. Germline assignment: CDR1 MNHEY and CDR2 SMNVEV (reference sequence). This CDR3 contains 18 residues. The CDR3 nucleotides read TGTGCCAGCAGCCGTACCGACAGGGGCCTAGGGGCTAACTATGGCTACACCTTC. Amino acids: CASSRTDRGLGANYGYTF.